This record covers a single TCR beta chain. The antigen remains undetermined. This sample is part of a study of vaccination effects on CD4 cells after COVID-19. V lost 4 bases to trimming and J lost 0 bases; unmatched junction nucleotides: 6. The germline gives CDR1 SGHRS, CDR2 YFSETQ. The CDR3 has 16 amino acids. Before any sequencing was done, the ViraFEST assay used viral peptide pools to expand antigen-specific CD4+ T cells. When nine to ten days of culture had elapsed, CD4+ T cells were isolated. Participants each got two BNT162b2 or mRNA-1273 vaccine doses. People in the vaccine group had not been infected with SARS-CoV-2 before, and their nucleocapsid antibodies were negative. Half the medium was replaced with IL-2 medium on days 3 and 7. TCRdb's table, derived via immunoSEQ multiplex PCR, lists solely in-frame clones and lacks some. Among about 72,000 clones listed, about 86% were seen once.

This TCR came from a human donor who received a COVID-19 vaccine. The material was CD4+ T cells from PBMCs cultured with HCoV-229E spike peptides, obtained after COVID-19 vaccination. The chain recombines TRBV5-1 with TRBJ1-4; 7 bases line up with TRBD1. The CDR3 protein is CASSPDRRATNEKLFF. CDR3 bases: TGCGCCAGCAGCCCGGACAGGCGTGCAACTAATGAAAAACTGTTTTTT.